Described below is a single TCR beta chain sequence and its context. It lacks a known antigen. The record has no base qualities; no much larger clone is one base away. In light of the paper, this sample's time point label describes: human tissue collected at research (rapid) autopsy. Three non-HCT comparator patients who had other cancers, at least five GI tract samples, and no known GI disease at death were chosen retrospectively. After a median post-mortem interval of roughly 8.9 hours, the autopsy tissues collected included GI sites spanning esophagus to rectum, along with liver, skin and lymphoid organs including spleen. Autopsy specimens were bisected, with one portion flash-frozen in liquid nitrogen and the rest formalin-fixed; GI outer muscle layers were removed. To extract genomic DNA from frozen tissues, either the Mag-Bind Blood & Tissue DNA HDQ 96 Kit on a Chemagic 360 or the DNeasy Blood & Tissue Kit was used. Because of concern about red blood cell contamination, the extracted DNA went through further purification with the Genomic DNA Clean & Concentrator-25 kit.

The data were taken from a study of tissue T cells after allogeneic stem cell transplantation (dated 2022 in TCRdb). A note on the overall study: For tissues with multiple samples, a pathologist reviewed H&E sections and gave sequencing priority to samples with histologically apparent lymphocytes. The study profiled TCR beta repertoires in many tissues obtained from research autopsies of patients with and without GVHD, and also in mouse models of GVHD. The human part of the study was a prospective observational study with no blinding and no randomization. Study-wide findings and limitations: In both patients and mice, T cells from blood and spleen picked up only a limited part of the TCR repertoire that was detected in tissues. The study did not establish which tissue TCRs were alloreactive or antigen-specific, and some clones may have been host cells that persisted. Within patients, how anatomically similar tissues were was a major factor shaping TCR repertoire composition, regardless of disease or transplant status. The patient cohort was small and clinically heterogeneous, and sampling depth was acknowledged as a limitation. Not many T cell clones showed up in more than one patient, yet clustering based on motifs uncovered repertoire signatures that were shared across patients in a tissue-specific way. No blood samples were available from the non-GVHD comparator patients.

Spanning cysteine to phenylalanine, the CDR3 consists of 13 amino acids. Only the CDR3 region is kept as DNA, spanning 39 bases read in frame from base 1. Trimming at the junction amounts to 8 bases on V and 6 bases on J, and the germline ends lie 16 bases apart. Receptors were amplified or captured by the immunoSEQ multiplex PCR assay. TCRbeta CDR3 sequencing was performed at survey depth by Adaptive Biotechnologies, and CDR3 sequences, V/J genes, productive frequency and template counts were reported. TCR beta CDR3 regions were amplified from genomic DNA instead of RNA. Concerning the study's data processing: Jensen-Shannon divergence was used to quantify pairwise repertoire overlap between tissues, with a value of 1 meaning complete divergence and a value of 0 meaning identical repertoires. Tissues were clustered by single-linkage agglomerative hierarchical clustering of pairwise JSD values and displayed as dendrograms. All patient samples were analyzed with GLIPH2 using simulation_depth 1000, kmer_min_depth 3 and cdr3_length_cutoff 8, and only groups containing more than two unique CDR3s were kept. A standardized tissue-overlap score was calculated by extrapolating Jaccard GLIPH-group overlap across patients to a standard repertoire size of 1000 clones. To look at how diversity was associated with clinical or experimental variables, linear mixed-effect models were used, with tissue treated as a fixed effect and individual treated as a random effect. TCRdb re-hosts the immuneACCESS table, in-frame sequences only. Its copies lack some clones; in the studies checked, an unresolved V gene accounts for under half of them, and the cause for the rest is not known. V, J and clone size are taken as reported in that table, and D and trimming were inferred from the DNA itself. The sample table contains some 9,000 clones; only one count was recorded for more than 55% of them. Of the sample, over 15% falls within the top ten clones.

Sequenced material: tissue from the jejunum, taken at autopsy. The sequence was collected from a female donor of 60 years or more with lung cancer. The V and J genes are TRBV12-3 or TRBV12-4 and TRBJ1-2; the D gene cannot be named for sure. This receptor carries the CDR3 CASGLKPDHGYTF. The DNA sequence reads TGTGCCAGCGGCCTTAAGCCAGACCATGGCTACACCTTC.